Listed below are T cell receptor beta chains from one sample, sequenced in a study of technical replicates of blood from a handful of donors. The table came from immunoSEQ multiplex PCR; TCRdb's copy has only in-frame clones and leaves some out. The sample yields approximately 81,000 clones, approximately 94% seen once. Material for sequencing was T cells isolated from PBMCs. The source is a human donor in good health. The CDR3 runs from the conserved cysteine through the conserved F or W. Each record gives: clone size, J gene, D gene, V gene, CDR3 protein, CDR3 DNA. D genes are given only for firm matches. Size tells how often a clone was seen (once, few, many) or the class of an expanded clone, and some rows leave it out.

>NA|TRBJ1-2|NA|TRBV30
CAWRTTWTLNYGYTF
TGTGCCTGGAGAACTACTTGGACTTTAAACTATGGCTACACCTTC
>NA|TRBJ2-1|NA|TRBV9
CASSPDSEQFF
TGTGCCAGCAGCCCGGACTCTGAGCAGTTCTTC
>NA|TRBJ2-3|TRBD2|TRBV2
CASSEVGLPTDTQYF
TGTGCCAGCAGCGAAGTGGGACTACCCACAGATACGCAGTATTTT
>NA|TRBJ1-1|NA|TRBV14
CASSQGNSLWAFF
TGTGCCAGCAGCCAAGGGAACAGTCTTTGGGCTTTCTTT
>NA|TRBJ1-3|NA|TRBV27
CATYSGNTIYF
TGTGCCACTTACTCTGGAAACACCATATATTTT
>NA|TRBJ2-1|TRBD1|TRBV14
CASKPNRGPYNEQFF
TGTGCCAGCAAGCCTAACAGGGGGCCCTACAATGAGCAGTTCTTC
>NA|TRBJ2-2|TRBD2|TRBV10-3
CAISDAGTITGELFF
TGTGCCATCAGTGACGCCGGGACTATCACCGGGGAGCTGTTTTTT
>NA|TRBJ1-1|NA|TRBV6-5
CASSYSTGSPEAFF
TGTGCCAGCAGTTACTCGACGGGAAGCCCTGAAGCTTTCTTT
>NA|TRBJ2-1|TRBD1|TRBV5-4
CASSSRDRGSDEQFF
TGTGCCAGCAGCTCCCGGGACAGGGGGAGCGATGAGCAGTTCTTC
>NA|TRBJ2-3|NA|TRBV27
CASSIDLSDTQYF
TGTGCCAGCAGCATCGACTTATCAGATACGCAGTATTTT
>few|TRBJ2-1|TRBD2|TRBV10-3
CAISGGTSSYNEQFF
TGTGCCATCAGTGGGGGGACTAGCTCCTACAATGAGCAGTTCTTC
>NA|TRBJ2-7|NA|TRBV15
CATSRDQGTYEQYF
TGTGCCACCAGCAGAGATCAGGGGACGTACGAGCAGTACTTC
>NA|TRBJ2-3|NA|TRBV4-1
CASSQEIPLLTDTQYF
TGCGCCAGCAGCCAAGAAATCCCTTTACTGACAGATACGCAGTATTTT
>NA|TRBJ2-7|TRBD1|TRBV27
CASKGQGTYEQYF
TGTGCCAGCAAGGGACAGGGGACCTACGAGCAGTACTTC
>NA|TRBJ1-1|NA|TRBV15
CATSTEVQWQMNTEAFF
TGTGCCACCTCTACAGAAGTCCAGTGGCAGATGAACACTGAAGCTTTCTTT
>NA|TRBJ2-1|TRBD2|TRBV27
CASGYPGLAGGNEQFF
TGTGCCAGCGGATATCCGGGACTAGCGGGAGGAAATGAGCAGTTCTTC
>NA|TRBJ2-3|TRBD2|TRBV5-6
CASSRRLATRTDTQYF
TGTGCCAGCAGTCGACGACTAGCGACCCGCACAGATACGCAGTATTTT
>NA|TRBJ2-7|TRBD2|TRBV9
CASSGGTSASYEQYF
TGTGCCAGCAGCGGCGGGACTAGCGCTTCCTACGAGCAGTACTTC
>NA|TRBJ1-5|NA|TRBV19
CASSTPRGTQPQHF
TGTGCCAGTAGCACTCCCAGGGGAACGCAGCCCCAGCATTTT
>NA|TRBJ2-5|TRBD1|TRBV7-2
CASSTGQDQTQYF
TGTGCCAGCAGCACCGGACAGGATCAGACCCAGTACTTC
>NA|TRBJ1-2|NA|TRBV9
CASSVDSRYGYTF
TGTGCCAGCAGCGTAGACAGCCGTTATGGCTACACCTTC
>once|TRBJ2-5|NA|TRBV21-1
CASSKGSDRPKETQYF
TGTGCCAGCAGCAAAGGTTCCGACAGACCTAAAGAGACCCAGTACTTC
>once|TRBJ2-1|TRBD1|TRBV18
CASCFVQGARNEQFF
TGTGCCAGCTGTTTCGTGCAGGGGGCGCGGAATGAGCAGTTCTTC
>NA|TRBJ2-7|TRBD2|TRBV13
CASSLRLAGGDLGEQYF
TGTGCCAGCAGCTTAAGACTAGCGGGAGGAGATTTGGGCGAGCAGTACTTC
>NA|TRBJ1-2|NA|TRBV5-1
CASRYGQMERSGNYGYTF
TGCGCCAGCAGGTACGGACAGATGGAGAGGTCGGGCAACTATGGCTACACCTTC
>NA|TRBJ1-2|NA|TRBV6-5
CASSQGSGYTF
TGTGCCAGCAGTCAGGGAAGCGGCTACACCTTC
>NA|TRBJ2-7|TRBD2|TRBV7-2
CASSHGTSGRAGYEQYF
TGTGCCAGCAGCCATGGGACTAGCGGGAGGGCCGGGTACGAGCAGTACTTC